Below, 13 T cell receptor beta chains from the same sample are listed, as sequenced in a study of chemoradiotherapy in HPV16-positive cancers. The assay was immunoSEQ multiplex PCR, and TCRdb's table has in-frame clones only and misses some. The table has about 12,000 clones, less than 80% seen once. The sample here was taken from a patient who underwent chemoradiotherapy. The receptors originated from a human donor with HPV-associated anogenital cancer.

As to this clone: Different DNA sequences within this sample yield the same CDR3. CDR3 DNA: TGTGCCAGCAGCCCGGGTTATGGCTACACCTTC. It specifies CASSPGYGYTF. The chain recombines TRBV6-5 with TRBJ1-2; the D is unclear. The germline CDR1 and CDR2 sequences are MNHEY and SVGAGI. CDR3 length: 11 amino acids. The germline V and J ends were trimmed by 6 bases and 5 bases, with 7 bases remaining between them.

The J gene is TRBJ1-1, the V gene TRBV30; 7 nucleotides line up with TRBD1. J lost 4 bases, V lost 7 bases, and 21 bases had no gene match. CDR3 length: 17 amino acids. Germline values: CDR1 GTSNPN, CDR2 SVGIG (reference sequence). CDR3 in amino acids: CASHPYINRGGSTEAFF. The CDR3 DNA is TGTGCCTCCCACCCTTATATAAACAGGGGAGGAAGCACTGAAGCTTTCTTT.

The V call is TRBV30, the J call TRBJ1-2; perhaps TRBD1 as D (5 bases). This CDR3 has 13 amino acids. The germline gives CDR1 GTSNPN, CDR2 SVGIG (reference sequence). Between the trimmed V and J ends, which lost 2 bases and 0 bases, there was a span of 7 bases. This CDR3 reads CAWSLGANYGYTF. The CDR3, as DNA: TGTGCCTGGAGTTTGGGGGCTAACTATGGCTACACCTTC.

The V gene is TRBV7-2, the J gene TRBJ2-3; TRBD1 might be the D (6 bases). The CDR3 is 14 amino acids. CDR1 and CDR2 from the germline V gene are SGHTA and FQGNSA. The V end was cut by 2 bases, the J end by 0 bases, with 6 bases between. The CDR3 sequence is CASSLTGSTDTQYF. CDR3 bases: TGTGCCAGCAGCTTAACAGGGAGCACAGATACGCAGTATTTT.

V gene TRBV12-5 combines with J gene TRBJ2-3; D is perhaps TRBD1 (6 bases). From germline, CDR1 is LGHNT and CDR2 FRNRAP. The CDR3 has 13 residues. Between the trimmed V and J ends, which lost 6 bases and 6 bases, there was a span of 13 bases. CDR3 sequence (DNA): TGTGCTAGTGGACAGGGAGTATGGGATACGCAGTATTTT. The encoded protein is CASGQGVWDTQYF.

CDR3 nucleotides: TGTGCCAGCAGTATGGGGACAGGGCTCCCCGGGGAGCTGTTTTTT. The encoded protein is CASSMGTGLPGELFF. This chain uses TRBV28 with TRBJ2-2; 9 bases fit TRBD1. The CDR3 sequence is 15 residues long. With V trimmed by 5 bases and J by 6 bases, 7 bases remained unmatched. Germline V gives CDR1 MDHEN, CDR2 SYDVKM. The whole variable domain, remainder taken from reference TRBV28 and TRBJ2-2, is DVKVTQSSRYLVKRTGEKVFLECVQDMDHENMFWYRQDPGLGLRLIYFSYDVKMKEKGDIPEGYSVSREKKERFSLILESASTNQTSMYLCASSMGTGLPGELFFGEGSRLTVL.

This chain links TRBV5-4 with TRBJ1-5; 9 nucleotides match TRBD1. Germline trimming cut 2 bases from V and 2 bases from J; bases unmatched to any gene: 5. This CDR3 has 16 amino acids. CDR1 is SGHNT, CDR2 YYREEE, per germline (reference sequence). CDR3 nucleotides: TGTGCCAGCAGCTTCACGACAGGGGGAGGCAATCAGCCCCAGCATTTT. The encoded protein is CASSFTTGGGNQPQHF.

The chain carries TRBV7-9 and TRBJ2-7; D remains unclear. Germline V gene sequence: CDR1 SEHNR, CDR2 FQNEAQ (reference sequence). This CDR3 region has 12 residues. The V end was cut by 4 bases, the J end by 4 bases, with 8 bases between. The CDR3 DNA follows: TGTGCCAGCAGCTCTGGGATTTACGAGCAGTACTTC. Its protein is CASSSGIYEQYF. The full variable domain, with the rest looked up from reference TRBV7-9 and TRBJ2-7, is DTGVSQNPRHKITKRGQNVTFRCDPISEHNRLYWYRQTLGQGPEFLTYFQNEAQLEKSRLLSDRFSAERPKGSFSTLEIQRTEQGDSAMYLCASSSGIYEQYFGPGTRLTVT.

The chain combines TRBV4-3 with TRBJ2-7; D is uncertain. Trimming took 0 bases from V and 0 from J, leaving 9 bases between them. CDR1 is LGHNA, CDR2 YSLEER, per germline. The CDR3 loop spans 15 amino acids. The CDR3 nucleotides read TGCGCCAGCAGCCAAGAAACTCTAAGCTCCTACGAGCAGTACTTC. This sequence encodes CASSQETLSSYEQYF.

This clone was observed a handful of times. The chain uses TRBV5-4 and TRBJ2-1, with D tentatively TRBD1 or TRBD2 (5 bases each). With 7 bases removed from V and 10 bases from J, the gap between germline ends came to 15 bases. This CDR3 contains 12 residues. Germline V gene lookup returns CDR1 SGHNT and CDR2 YYREEE (reference sequence). For the CDR3, the DNA is TGTGCCAGCGGCCCCATGGGGGAGGAGCAGTTCTTC. It translates to CASGPMGEEQFF.

The rearrangement links TRBV30 to TRBJ2-7; the D is unclear. V was shortened by 1 base and J by 2 bases, with 3 bases between the two germline ends. CDR3 length: 11 residues. Germline loops: CDR1 GTSNPN, CDR2 SVGIG (reference sequence). This chain's CDR3 is CAWSATYEQYF. The CDR3 DNA is TGTGCCTGGAGTGCCACCTACGAGCAGTACTTC. Complete variable domain (other parts from reference TRBV30 and TRBJ2-7): SQTIHQWPATLVQPVGSPLSLECTVEGTSNPNLYWYRQAAGRGLQLLFYSVGIGQISSEVPQNLSASRPQDRQFILSSKKLLLSDSGFYLCAWSATYEQYFGPGTRLTVT.

This clone was detected only a few times. This chain uses TRBV11-2 with TRBJ2-7, with D uncertain. Germline V CDR1 and CDR2: SGHAT, FQNNGV. V was pared by 2 bases and J by 6 bases, with 8 bases between. The CDR3 is 12 amino acids. CDR3 sequence (DNA): TGTGCCAGCAGCTTAAGAACGGGCGAGCAGTACTTC. Protein: CASSLRTGEQYF.

The rearrangement links TRBV4-3 to TRBJ1-2, with 9 bases identical to TRBD1. The germline CDR1 and CDR2 sequences are LGHNA and YSLEER. The CDR3 is 16 residues long. J gave up 3 bases and V 1 base, and 6 bases lay outside the gene matches. This CDR3 reads CASSQVGTGYHYGYTF. CDR3 nucleotides: TGCGCCAGCAGCCAAGTCGGGACAGGGTATCACTATGGCTACACCTTC.